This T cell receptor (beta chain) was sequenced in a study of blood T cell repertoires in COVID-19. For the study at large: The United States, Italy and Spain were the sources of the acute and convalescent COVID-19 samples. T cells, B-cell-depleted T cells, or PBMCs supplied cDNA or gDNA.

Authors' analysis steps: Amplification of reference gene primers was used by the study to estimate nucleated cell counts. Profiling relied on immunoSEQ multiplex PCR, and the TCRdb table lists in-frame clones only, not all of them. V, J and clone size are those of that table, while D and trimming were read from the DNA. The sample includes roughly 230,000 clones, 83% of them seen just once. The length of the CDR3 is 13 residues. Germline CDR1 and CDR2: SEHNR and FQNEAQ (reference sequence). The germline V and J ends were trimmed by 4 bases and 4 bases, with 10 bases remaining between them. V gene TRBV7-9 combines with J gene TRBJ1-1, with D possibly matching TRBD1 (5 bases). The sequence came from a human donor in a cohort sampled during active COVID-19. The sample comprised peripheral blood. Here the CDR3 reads CASSWGESTEAFF. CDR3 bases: TGTGCCAGCAGCTGGGGGGAGAGCACTGAAGCTTTCTTT.